This record covers a single TCR beta chain. This specimen belongs to a study of blood T cell repertoires in COVID-19. Study-wide background: Samples representing acute and convalescent COVID-19 were sourced from the United States, Italy and Spain.

The V end lost 5 bases, the J end lost 0 bases, and 16 bases lay between the germline ends. Germline V gene data show CDR1 as MDHEN and CDR2 as SYDVKM. CDR3 length: 16 amino acids. TCRdb's copy holds only in-frame clones and misses some; the assay was immunoSEQ multiplex PCR. Here the sample spans 140,000 to 150,000 clones, about 87% being singletons. The specimen sequenced was peripheral blood. The TCR comes from a man between 60 and 75 years old with active or convalescent COVID-19. The chain combines TRBV28 with TRBJ1-2; D possibly corresponds to TRBD1 (5 bases). DNA of the CDR3: TGTGCCAGCAGTGACGGGGGGAAAAGAGCTAACTATGGCTACACCTTC. Translated, it gives CASSDGGKRANYGYTF.